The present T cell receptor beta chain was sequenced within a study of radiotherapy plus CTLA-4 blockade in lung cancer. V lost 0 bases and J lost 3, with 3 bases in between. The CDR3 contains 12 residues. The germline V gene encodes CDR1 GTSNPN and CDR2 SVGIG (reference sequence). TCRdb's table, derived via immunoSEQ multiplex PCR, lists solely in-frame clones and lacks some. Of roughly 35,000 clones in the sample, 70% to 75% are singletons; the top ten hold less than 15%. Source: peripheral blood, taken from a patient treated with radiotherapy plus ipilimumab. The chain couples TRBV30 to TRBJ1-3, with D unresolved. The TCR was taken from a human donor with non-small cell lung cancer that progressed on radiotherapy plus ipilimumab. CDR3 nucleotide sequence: TGTGCCTGGAGTGTAGTTGGAAACACCATATATTTT. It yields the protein CAWSVVGNTIYF.